What follows describes a single T cell receptor beta chain. The specificity of this receptor is unknown. Per-nucleotide qualities are absent, and no much larger clonotype sits a single base away. TCRbeta CDR3 regions were amplified from genomic DNA by means of the immunoSEQ Assay, a bias-controlled multiplex PCR. On the study's bioinformatics: Nucleated cell counts per sample were estimated from amplification of reference gene primers within the assay. To quantify the absolute abundance of each unique TCRbeta CDR3 rearrangement, sequence reads were collapsed and filtered. For each sample, productive Simpson clonality was calculated by taking the square root of Simpson's diversity index across productive rearrangements. In its TCRdb copy, this immuneACCESS table keeps in-frame sequences only and misses some clones. Where compared with another copy, unresolved V genes explain less than half of these, and the others have no known cause. Clonal size and the V and J genes are those of that table, whereas D and trimming came from the DNA. The sample table holds 150,000 to 200,000 clones, of which approximately 83% were seen once. Approximately 9.9% of the sample is in the top ten clones.

Collaborating institutions collected whole blood in K2EDTA tubes following their own protocols. For TCRbeta analysis, collaborator samples were shipped as frozen whole blood, as isolated PBMCs, or as DNA extracted from either sample type. Reading the germline V gene gives CDR1 KGHSH and CDR2 LQKENI. The CDR3, from cysteine to phenylalanine, totals 13 residues. The retained sequence is limited to the CDR3, 39 bases, with the frame set at the first base. Trimming leaves V shorter by 6 bases and J shorter by 3 bases, with the junction holding 2 bases beyond the gene matches. This sample is drawn from a study of blood T cell repertoires in COVID-19 (dated by TCRdb to about 2020). In terms of the full investigation: Samples covering the acute and convalescent phases of COVID-19 were provided by collaborators in the United States, Italy and Spain. The material from the prospective study consisted of cDNA or gDNA derived from T cells, B-cell-depleted T cells, or PBMCs. The dataset comprised deeply sampled blood TCRbeta repertoires from subjects exposed to, actively infected with, or recovered from COVID-19. The repertoires were released in a freely available public database intended as a resource for research on the immune response to SARS-CoV-2. The samples were drawn from two sources: the first 160 participants of the ongoing ImmuneRACE study, and 950 to 1,500 subjects contributed by 6 global collaborators. Nearly every sample came with metadata listing a de-identified subject ID, COVID-19 status, age in years and sex. HLA class I and class II types, where available, came from metadata supplied by the sample provider rather than from assay-based typing. Study-wide findings and limitations: The quantity of clinical and demographic metadata differed by source and by participant and was supplied without curation.

The source material was peripheral blood. The V and J genes are TRBV18 and TRBJ2-7; 10 central bases correspond to TRBD1. The sequence was collected from a human donor with active or convalescent COVID-19. The donor label of this sample is uncertain. The sequenced DNA is TGTGCCAGCTCCGGGACAGGGGTCTACGAGCAGTACTTC. It translates to CASSGTGVYEQYF.